This TCR beta chain came from a study of lymphopenia after photon versus proton radiotherapy. General study findings and limits: Larger post-nadir TCR diversity loss correlated inversely with survival in deceased patients. Proton therapy kept repertoires fairly stable, unlike photons, which gained effector/memory cells. Survival link was tested only in deceased patients; proton benefit remains a possibility. Oligoclonal CD8+ Temra expansion after nadir drove photon patients' diversity drop.

The germline V gene encodes CDR1 SGHDT and CDR2 YYEEEE. This CDR3 spans 15 amino acids. The germline V and J ends were trimmed by 5 bases and 2 bases, with 17 bases remaining between them. Here immunoSEQ multiplex PCR was the method, and the copy in TCRdb shows in-frame clones only, minus some. The sample contains roughly 8,300 clones, 88% of which appear only once. Concerning this clone itself: Its target is not known.

J is TRBJ2-7 and V is TRBV5-6, with D unclear. The material sequenced was peripheral blood, taken from a patient treated with photon-based radiotherapy. This clonotype originated in an older man with cholangiocarcinoma. The CDR3 region is CASSAMLPLPYEQYF. The CDR3 bases are TGTGCCAGCAGTGCTATGTTACCTCTCCCCTACGAGCAGTACTTC.